This TCR beta chain is from a study of beta chain features in type 1 diabetes. Purity exceeded 95% in all sorted populations. CDR3 length: 15 residues. V lost 4 bases to trimming and J lost 0 bases; unmatched junction nucleotides: 3. Germline-derived CDR1 and CDR2 are LGHNA and YSLEER. In its sample, this clone was seen a few times. Its antigen is still unknown. General study findings and limits: Shortening of TCRB CDR3s, moderate but significant, appeared in all four CD4+ subsets of Type 1 diabetes patients. In type 1 diabetes patients, VDJ junctions had fewer insertions; deletions at these junctions were more frequent. Shorter templates may be favored by PCR, equally so in patients and controls.

The study reverse transcribed the entire isolated RNA, so it sequenced expressed TCRB transcripts. TCRdb's copy holds only in-frame clones and misses some; the assay was immunoSEQ multiplex PCR. This table holds roughly 300,000 clones, roughly 15% found once. The chain links TRBV4-3 to TRBJ1-3; the match to TRBD1 covers 7 bases. Material: central memory CD4+ T cells from blood. The sequence came from a man aged 30 to 39 in good health. The DNA for the CDR3 is TGCGCCAGCAGCCTTGGGACAGCCTCTGGAAACACCATATATTTT. Translated, it gives CASSLGTASGNTIYF.